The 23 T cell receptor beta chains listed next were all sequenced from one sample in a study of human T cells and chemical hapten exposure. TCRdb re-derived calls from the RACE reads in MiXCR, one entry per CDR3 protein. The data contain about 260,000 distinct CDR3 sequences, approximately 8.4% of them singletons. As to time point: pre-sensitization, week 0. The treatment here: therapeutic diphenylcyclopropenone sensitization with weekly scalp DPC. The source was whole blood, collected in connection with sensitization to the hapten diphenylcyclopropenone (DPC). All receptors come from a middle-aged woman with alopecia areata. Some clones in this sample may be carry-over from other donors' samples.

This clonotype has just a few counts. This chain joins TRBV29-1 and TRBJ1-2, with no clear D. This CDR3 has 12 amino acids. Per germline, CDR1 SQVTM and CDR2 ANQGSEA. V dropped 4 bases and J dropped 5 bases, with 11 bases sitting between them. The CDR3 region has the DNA TGCAGCGTTGGTGCCGTTGAGTATGGCTACACCTTC. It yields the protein CSVGAVEYGYTF. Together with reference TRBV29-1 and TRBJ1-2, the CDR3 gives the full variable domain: SAVISQKPSRDICQRGTSLTIQCQVDSQVTMMFWYRQQPGQSLTLIATANQGSEATYESGFVIDKFPISRPNLTFSTLTVSNMSPEDSSIYLCSVGAVEYGYTFGSGTRLTVV.

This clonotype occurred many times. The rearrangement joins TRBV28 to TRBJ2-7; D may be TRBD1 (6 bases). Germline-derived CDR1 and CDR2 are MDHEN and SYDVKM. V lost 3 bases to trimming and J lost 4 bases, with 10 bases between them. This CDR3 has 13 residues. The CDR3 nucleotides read TGTGCCAGCAGTTTGGGGACAAAATACGAGCAGTACTTC. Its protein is CASSLGTKYEQYF.

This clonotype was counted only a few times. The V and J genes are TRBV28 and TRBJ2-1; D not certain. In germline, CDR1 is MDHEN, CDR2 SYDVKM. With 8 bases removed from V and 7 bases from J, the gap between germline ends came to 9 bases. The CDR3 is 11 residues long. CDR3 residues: CASSPWNEQFF. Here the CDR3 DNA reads TGTGCCAGCTCCCCCTGGAATGAGCAGTTCTTC. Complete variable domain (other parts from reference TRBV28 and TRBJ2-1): DVKVTQSSRYLVKRTGEKVFLECVQDMDHENMFWYRQDPGLGLRLIYFSYDVKMKEKGDIPEGYSVSREKKERFSLILESASTNQTSMYLCASSPWNEQFFGPGTRLTVL.

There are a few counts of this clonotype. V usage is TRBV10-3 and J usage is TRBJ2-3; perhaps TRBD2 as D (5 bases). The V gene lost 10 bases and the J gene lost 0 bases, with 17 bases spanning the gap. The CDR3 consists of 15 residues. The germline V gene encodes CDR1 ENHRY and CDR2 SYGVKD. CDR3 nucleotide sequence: TGTGCCACCCGGGGTGAGGCTGCTAGCACAGATACGCAGTATTTT. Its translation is CATRGEAASTDTQYF.

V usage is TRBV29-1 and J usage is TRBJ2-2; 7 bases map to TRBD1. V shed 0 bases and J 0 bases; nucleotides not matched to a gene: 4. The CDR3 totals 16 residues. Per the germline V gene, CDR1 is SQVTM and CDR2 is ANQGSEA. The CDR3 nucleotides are TGCAGCGTTGAAGATCAGGACAGGCCGAACACCGGGGAGCTGTTTTTT. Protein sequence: CSVEDQDRPNTGELFF.

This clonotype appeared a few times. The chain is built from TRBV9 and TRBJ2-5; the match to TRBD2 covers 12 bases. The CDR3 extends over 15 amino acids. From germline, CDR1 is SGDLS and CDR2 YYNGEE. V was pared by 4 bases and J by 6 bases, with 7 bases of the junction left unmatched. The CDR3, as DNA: TGTGCCAGCAGCCGGACTAGCGGGATAGGTCAGACCCAGTACTTC. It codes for CASSRTSGIGQTQYF.

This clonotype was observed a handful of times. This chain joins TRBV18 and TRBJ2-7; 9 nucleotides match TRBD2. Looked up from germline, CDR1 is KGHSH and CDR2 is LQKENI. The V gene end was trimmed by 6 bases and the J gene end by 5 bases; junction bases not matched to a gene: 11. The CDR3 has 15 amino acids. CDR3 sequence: CASSLSGSGSDEQYF. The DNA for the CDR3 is TGTGCCAGCTCTCTTAGCGGGAGTGGAAGCGACGAGCAGTACTTC.

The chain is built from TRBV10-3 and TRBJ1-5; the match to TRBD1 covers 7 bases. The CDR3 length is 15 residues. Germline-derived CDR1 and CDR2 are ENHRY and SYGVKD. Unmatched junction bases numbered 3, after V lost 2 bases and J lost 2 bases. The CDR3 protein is CAISEGQEGNQPQHF. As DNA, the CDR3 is TGTGCCATCAGTGAGGGACAGGAGGGCAATCAGCCCCAGCATTTT.

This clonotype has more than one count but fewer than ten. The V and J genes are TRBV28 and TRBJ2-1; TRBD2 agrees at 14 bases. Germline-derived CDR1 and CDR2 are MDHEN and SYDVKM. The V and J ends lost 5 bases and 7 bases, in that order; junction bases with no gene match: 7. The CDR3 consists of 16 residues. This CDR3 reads CASSIPTSGRANEQFF. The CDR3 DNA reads TGTGCCAGCAGTATCCCGACTAGCGGGAGGGCAAATGAGCAGTTCTTC.

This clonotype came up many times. The CDR3 protein is CASSQEGRGAGETQYF. CDR3 DNA: TGCGCCAGCAGCCAAGAAGGCAGGGGCGCGGGGGAGACCCAGTACTTC. The genes are TRBV4-3 and TRBJ2-5; the D gene could be TRBD1 or TRBD2 (6 bases each). This CDR3 is built from 16 residues. Germline lookup yields CDR1 LGHNA and CDR2 YSLEER. The V end lost 0 bases, the J end lost 5 bases, and 16 bases lay between the germline ends.

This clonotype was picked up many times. CDR3 amino acids: CATSDLSGSTDTQYF. CDR3 nucleotide sequence: TGTGCCACCAGTGATTTGTCCGGGAGCACAGATACGCAGTATTTT. J is TRBJ2-3 and V is TRBV24-1; D uncertain. The CDR3 extends over 15 amino acids. V was cut by 0 bases and J by 0 bases, with 6 bases left in between. Germline CDR1 and CDR2: KGHDR and SFDVKD.

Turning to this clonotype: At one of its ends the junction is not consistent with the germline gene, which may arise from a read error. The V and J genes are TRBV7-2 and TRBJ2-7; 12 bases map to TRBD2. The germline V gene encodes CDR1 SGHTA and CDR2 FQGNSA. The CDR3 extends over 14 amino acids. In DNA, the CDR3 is TGTGCCAGCAGCCCCCTAGCGGGAGGGCCTCTACGGCACTTC. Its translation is CASSPLAGGPLRHF.

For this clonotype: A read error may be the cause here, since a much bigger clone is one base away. CDR3 DNA: TGTGCCAGCAGCGTCGGGACTAGCGGGTACGAGCAGTACTTC. It yields the protein CASSVGTSGYEQYF. V and J are TRBV9 and TRBJ2-7; TRBD2 matches at 12 bases. Unmatched junction bases numbered 1, after V lost 2 bases and J lost 4 bases. CDR3 size: 14 residues. Germline V lookup: CDR1 SGDLS, CDR2 YYNGEE.

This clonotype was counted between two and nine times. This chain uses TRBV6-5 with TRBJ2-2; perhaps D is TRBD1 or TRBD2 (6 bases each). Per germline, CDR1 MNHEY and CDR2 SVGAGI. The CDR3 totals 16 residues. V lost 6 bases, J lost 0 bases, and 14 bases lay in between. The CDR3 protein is CASSPIGGPNTGELFF. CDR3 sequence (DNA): TGTGCCAGCAGCCCGATAGGGGGGCCGAACACCGGGGAGCTGTTTTTT.

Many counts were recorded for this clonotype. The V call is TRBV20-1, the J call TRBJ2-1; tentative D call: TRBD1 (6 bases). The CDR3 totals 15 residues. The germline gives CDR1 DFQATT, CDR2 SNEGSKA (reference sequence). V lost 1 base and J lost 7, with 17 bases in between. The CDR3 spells CSARVGGRTSNEQFF. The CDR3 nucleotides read TGCAGTGCTAGAGTAGGGGGACGTACCTCAAATGAGCAGTTCTTC.

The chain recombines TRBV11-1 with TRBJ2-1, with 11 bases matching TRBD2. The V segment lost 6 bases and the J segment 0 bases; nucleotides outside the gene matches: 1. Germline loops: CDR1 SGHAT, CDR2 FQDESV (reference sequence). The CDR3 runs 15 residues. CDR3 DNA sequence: TGTGCCAGCAGGACTAGCGGGATCTCCTACAATGAGCAGTTCTTC. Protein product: CASRTSGISYNEQFF.

This CDR3 reads CASSLQQGPGANVLTF. Written as DNA, the CDR3 is TGTGCCAGCAGTTTGCAACAGGGCCCTGGGGCCAACGTCCTGACTTTC. This chain uses TRBV12-3 or TRBV12-4 with TRBJ2-6; perhaps TRBD1 as D (6 bases). The CDR3 covers 16 residues. The V end was cut by 3 bases, the J end by 2 bases, with 11 bases between.

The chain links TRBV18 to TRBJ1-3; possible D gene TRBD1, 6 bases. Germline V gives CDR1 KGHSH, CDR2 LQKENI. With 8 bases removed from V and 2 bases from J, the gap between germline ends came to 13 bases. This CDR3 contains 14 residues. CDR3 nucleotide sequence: TGTGCCAGCCTCCGGGACAAGGCTGGAAACACCATATATTTT. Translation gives CASLRDKAGNTIYF.

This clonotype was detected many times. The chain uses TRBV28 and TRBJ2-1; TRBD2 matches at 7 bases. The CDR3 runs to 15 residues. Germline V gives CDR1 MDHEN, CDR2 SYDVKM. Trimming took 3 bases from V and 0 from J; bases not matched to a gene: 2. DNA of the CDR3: TGTGCCAGCAGTTTCCGCGGGGGCTCCTACAATGAGCAGTTCTTC. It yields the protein CASSFRGGSYNEQFF.

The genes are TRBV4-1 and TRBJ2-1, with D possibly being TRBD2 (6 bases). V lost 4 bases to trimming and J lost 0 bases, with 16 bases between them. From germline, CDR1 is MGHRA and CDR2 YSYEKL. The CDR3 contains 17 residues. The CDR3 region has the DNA TGCGCCAGCAGCCGGGCCCCTAGCGTAAGCTCCTACAATGAGCAGTTCTTC. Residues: CASSRAPSVSSYNEQFF.

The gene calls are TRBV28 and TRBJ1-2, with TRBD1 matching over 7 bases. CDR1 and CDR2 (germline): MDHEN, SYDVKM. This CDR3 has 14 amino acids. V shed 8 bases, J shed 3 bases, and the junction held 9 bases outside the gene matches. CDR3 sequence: CASSPGGQDYGYTF. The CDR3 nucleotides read TGTGCCAGCTCCCCAGGGGGGCAAGACTATGGCTACACCTTC.

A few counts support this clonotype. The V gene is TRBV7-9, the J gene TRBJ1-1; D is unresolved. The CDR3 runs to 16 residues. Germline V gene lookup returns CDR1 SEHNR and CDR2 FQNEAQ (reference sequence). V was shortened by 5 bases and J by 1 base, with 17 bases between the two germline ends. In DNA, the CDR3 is TGTGCCAGCAGCCCGATGCGAGGCAGGCGGAACACTGAAGCTTTCTTT. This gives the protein CASSPMRGRRNTEAFF.

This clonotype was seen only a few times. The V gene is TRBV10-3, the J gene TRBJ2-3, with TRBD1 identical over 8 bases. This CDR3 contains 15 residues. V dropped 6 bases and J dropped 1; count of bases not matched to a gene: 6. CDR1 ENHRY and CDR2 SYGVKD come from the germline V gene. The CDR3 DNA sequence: TGTGCCATCAGGGGCCAGGGGGCGCGCACAGATACGCAGTATTTT. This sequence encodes CAIRGQGARTDTQYF.